This TCR beta chain was captured in a study of CD8 T cells in Susac syndrome. The RNA input was about 0.45 to 1 ug, and it was reverse transcribed with random hexamers. TCRdb re-derived calls from the immunoSEQ multiplex PCR reads in MiXCR, one entry per CDR3 protein. The data contain some 65,000 distinct CDR3 sequences, around 96% of them singletons. The CDR3 is 15 amino acids. CDR1 and CDR2 (germline): MNHEY, SMNVEV (reference sequence). After removal of 6 bases from V and 5 bases from J, the junction contained 13 bases not matched to a gene. Negative isolation yielded the CD8+ and CD4+ T cells, while FACS enriched the TEMRA cells.

The sample consisted of CD8+ T cells from PBMCs. The sequence was obtained from a human donor with multiple sclerosis. This rearrangement joins TRBV27 to TRBJ2-7, with 7 bases fitting TRBD2. The CDR3 protein is CASSPDWTRVHEQYF. The CDR3 DNA reads TGTGCCAGCAGCCCAGACTGGACTAGGGTCCACGAGCAGTACTTC.